This T cell receptor (beta chain) was captured by sequencing in a study of technical replicates of blood from a few donors. The ends were cut back, 1 base at V and 9 bases at J, with 10 bases in the middle. This CDR3 has 13 residues. Germline loops: CDR1 SGHVS, CDR2 FNYEAQ. Clones were sequenced by immunoSEQ multiplex PCR, and TCRdb holds only the in-frame ones, with some missing. The sample gives tens of thousands of clones, about 89% of which show up once; roughly 4.3% is in the top ten. The chain combines TRBV7-6 with TRBJ2-1; D not resolved. The origin of this receptor is a human donor in good health. Some clones in this sample may be carry-over from other donors' samples. Material: PBMCs. The CDR3 protein is CASSLDLTGEQFF. CDR3 coding DNA: TGTGCCAGCAGCTTAGATCTGACGGGTGAGCAGTTCTTC.